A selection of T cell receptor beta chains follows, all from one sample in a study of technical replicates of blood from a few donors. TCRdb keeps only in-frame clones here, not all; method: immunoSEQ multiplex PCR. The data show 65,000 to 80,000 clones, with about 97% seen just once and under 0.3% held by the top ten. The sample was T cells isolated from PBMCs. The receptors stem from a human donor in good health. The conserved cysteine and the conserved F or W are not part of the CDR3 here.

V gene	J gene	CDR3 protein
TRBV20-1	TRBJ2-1	SASYSNEQF
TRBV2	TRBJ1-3	ASSEMAAEGSGNTIY
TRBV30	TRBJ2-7	ACGGQGGFYEQY
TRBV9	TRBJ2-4	ASSAGLALNIQY
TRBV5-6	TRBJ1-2	ASSRGQASVYYGYT
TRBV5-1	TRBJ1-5	ASSLNPGQGYQPQH
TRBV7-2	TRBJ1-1	ASSLTPGSNTEAF
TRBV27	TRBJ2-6	ASSQIQGTGANVLT
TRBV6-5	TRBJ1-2	ASSQTGIYGYT
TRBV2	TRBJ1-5	ASMEEVDQPQH
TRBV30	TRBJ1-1	AWSAFLSNTEAF
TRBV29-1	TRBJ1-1	SVDKRDEAF
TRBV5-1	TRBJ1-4	ASSPIQGTTNEKLF
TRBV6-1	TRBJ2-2	ASLDSHSITGELF
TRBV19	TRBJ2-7	ASSIVPDTYEQY
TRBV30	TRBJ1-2	AWTLGDYGYT
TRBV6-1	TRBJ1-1	ASSGGQGGRTEAF
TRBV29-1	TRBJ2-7	SVEGSPSGRNDYEQY
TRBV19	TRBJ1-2	ASSTQGAVAYGYT
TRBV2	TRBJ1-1	ASSEATGSTEAF
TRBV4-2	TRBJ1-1	ASSQDILGFGVISEAF
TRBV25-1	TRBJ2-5	ASSELGGKETQY
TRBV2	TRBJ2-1	ASRDRTSSYNEQF
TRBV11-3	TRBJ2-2	ASSLVNTGELF
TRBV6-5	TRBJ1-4	ASSYDGQDNEKLF
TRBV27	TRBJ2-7	ASRPPPGGGTSGTYSYEQY
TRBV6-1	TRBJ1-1	ASSAQGGFLDTEAF
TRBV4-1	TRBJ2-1	ASSSTSGIKNEQF
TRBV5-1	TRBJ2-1	ASSLTLASYNEQF
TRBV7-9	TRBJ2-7	ASSSSGSYEQY
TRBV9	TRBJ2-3	ASSVEGGASTDTQY
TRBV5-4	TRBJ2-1	ASSLEGTSYNEQF
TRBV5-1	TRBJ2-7	ATRPTGEDYEQY
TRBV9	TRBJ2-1	ASSVRTSGSGEQF
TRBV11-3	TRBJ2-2	ASSFGVAGSNTGELF
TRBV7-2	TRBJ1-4	ASSQDREGVGEKLF
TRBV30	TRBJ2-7	AWSSGGYEQY
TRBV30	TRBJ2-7	AWSATVGEQY
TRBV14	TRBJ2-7	ASSQREREIPYEQY
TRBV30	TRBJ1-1	AWSIGAEAF
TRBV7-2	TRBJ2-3	ASSLGLRGSRDTQY
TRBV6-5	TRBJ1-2	ASSYSNAFYGYT
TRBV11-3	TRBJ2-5	ASSSSRETQY
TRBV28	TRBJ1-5	ASSDNRGESNQPQH